Included here is one T cell receptor beta chain sequence, with context. This sample is part of a study of blood T cell repertoires in COVID-19. Study-wide background: PBMCs, B-cell-depleted T cells, or T cells were the source of the cDNA or gDNA that made up the material.

Losses at the gene ends were 0 bases for V and 5 bases for J; bases not matched to a gene: 14. This CDR3 comprises 18 residues. The germline V gene encodes CDR1 SGHAT and CDR2 FQNNGV. Sequencing used immunoSEQ multiplex PCR; TCRdb keeps in-frame clones, though not all of them. The table shows under 85,000 clones, with approximately 85% occurring only once. This chain uses TRBV11-2 with TRBJ1-1; 8 positions match TRBD1. The clonotype comes from a man aged 70 or older with acute or convalescent COVID-19. Sequencing was carried out using peripheral blood. The CDR3 DNA reads TGTGCCAGCAGCTTAGATCTGGCGGCAGGGGGCTTGTGGACTGAAGCTTTCTTT. This translates into CASSLDLAAGGLWTEAFF. Combining the CDR3 with reference TRBV11-2 and TRBJ1-1 gives the whole variable domain EAGVAQSPRYKIIEKRQSVAFWCNPISGHATLYWYQQILGQGPKLLIQFQNNGVVDDSQLPKDRFSAERLKGVDSTLKIQPAKLEDSAVYLCASSLDLAAGGLWTEAFFGQGTRLTVV.